The clone carrying this TCR beta chain was observed a single time. The data were obtained in a study of spatial heterogeneity in lung cancer. V lost 5 bases, J lost 1 base, and 8 bases lay in between. The length of the CDR3 is 13 residues. The germline V gene has CDR1 SGHVS and CDR2 FQNEAQ. Unique molecular identifiers tagged every individual TCR cDNA molecule. TCRdb reprocessed the 5' RACE reads with MiXCR, giving one entry per CDR3 protein. The profile shows around 7,700 distinct CDR3 sequences, about a sixth of them singletons. Noted time point: sample taken at primary tumor resection. In each case, whole RNA from tumor, nontumor lung or frozen PBMC was sequenced unsorted.

The specimen was normal lung tissue next to the tumor, collected at surgery. The gene calls are TRBV7-8 and TRBJ2-5; D call uncertain. This sequence was found in a male donor with early-stage non-small cell lung cancer. The CDR3 sequence is CASSQSTQETQYF. CDR3 nucleotide sequence: TGTGCCAGCAGCCAGAGCACCCAAGAGACCCAGTACTTC.